Listed below are T cell receptor beta chains from one sample, sequenced in a study of blood T cell repertoires in COVID-19. The table came from immunoSEQ multiplex PCR; TCRdb's copy has only in-frame clones and leaves some out. The repertoire includes under 150,000 clones, about 89% of them detected once, and roughly 18% sits in the top ten. Sequencing was done on a sample of peripheral blood. Receptors originate from a man in his forties or fifties with active or convalescent COVID-19. CDR3s include the opening cysteine and the closing phenylalanine or tryptophan. Each record gives: clone size, D gene, J gene, V gene, CDR3 DNA, CDR3 protein. A D gene is named only where the DNA matches it firmly. Clone size is stated in some rows and not others, as once, few, many or a class when expanded.

size: -; D: -; J: TRBJ1-1; V: TRBV3-1/TRBV3-2; DNA: TGTGCCAGCAGCCGAGACCGAGGTCCTGAAGCTTTCTTT; CDR3: CASSRDRGPEAFF
size: once; D: TRBD2; J: TRBJ2-7; V: TRBV11-1; DNA: TGTGCCAGCAGCTTGGGCGGGAGAATCTACGAGCAGTACTTC; CDR3: CASSLGGRIYEQYF
size: -; D: TRBD1; J: TRBJ2-1; V: TRBV5-1; DNA: TGCGCCAGCAGGCCGGGACAGGGCAGCTACAATGAGCAGTTCTTC; CDR3: CASRPGQGSYNEQFF
size: once; D: -; J: TRBJ2-5; V: TRBV18; DNA: TGTGCCAGCTCACCGTTCGGGAGCCAAGAGACCCAGTACTTC; CDR3: CASSPFGSQETQYF
size: once; D: -; J: TRBJ1-4; V: TRBV5-4; DNA: TGTGCCAGCAGCGTTGATGGGCCAAATGAAAAACTGTTTTTT; CDR3: CASSVDGPNEKLFF
size: -; D: -; J: TRBJ2-5; V: TRBV20-1; DNA: TGCAGTGTGCAGGGCCAAGAGACCCAGTACTTC; CDR3: CSVQGQETQYF
size: -; D: -; J: TRBJ2-2; V: TRBV20-1; DNA: TGCAGTGCTAGTTCGGGGTGGAGGACCGGGGAGCTGTTTTTT; CDR3: CSASSGWRTGELFF
size: -; D: TRBD1; J: TRBJ1-4; V: TRBV3-1/TRBV3-2; DNA: TGTGCCAGACTGAATGCAGGGGGTTCCCTTTTTCCAGCAACTAATGAAAAACTGTTTTTT; CDR3: CARLNAGGSLFPATNEKLFF
size: -; D: TRBD2; J: TRBJ2-1; V: TRBV30; DNA: TGTGCCTGGAGGGGGACTAGCCCATCGGACTACAATGAGCAGTTCTTC; CDR3: CAWRGTSPSDYNEQFF
size: -; D: TRBD2; J: TRBJ2-1; V: TRBV28; DNA: TGTGCCAGCAGTTTATCCATAGCGGGGGGCGAGCAGTTCTTC; CDR3: CASSLSIAGGEQFF
size: -; D: TRBD2; J: TRBJ2-5; V: TRBV7-2; DNA: TGTGCCAGCAGCCCAGGGACTAGCGGGGGTGAGACCCAGTACTTC; CDR3: CASSPGTSGGETQYF
size: -; D: -; J: TRBJ1-2; V: TRBV5-1; DNA: TGCGCCAGCAGCTTGGATCATCCTCTAGCCGGCTACACCTTC; CDR3: CASSLDHPLAGYTF
size: -; D: -; J: TRBJ2-5; V: TRBV19; DNA: TGTGCCAGTAGTAATACGGTCCAGCGGGAAGAGACCCAGTACTTC; CDR3: CASSNTVQREETQYF
size: -; D: TRBD2; J: TRBJ2-2; V: TRBV3-1/TRBV3-2; DNA: TGTGCCAGCAGCCAACTCGCGGGAGTAACCGGGGAGCTGTTTTTT; CDR3: CASSQLAGVTGELFF
size: -; D: -; J: TRBJ1-6; V: TRBV18; DNA: TGTGCCAGCTCACCAGACAGCTCCTCCGCACCCCTCCACTTT; CDR3: CASSPDSSSAPLHF
size: -; D: -; J: TRBJ2-1; V: TRBV21-1; DNA: TGTGCCAGCAGCCTAAACGATGAGCAGTTCTTC; CDR3: CASSLNDEQFF
size: few; D: TRBD2; J: TRBJ2-2; V: TRBV18; DNA: TGTGCCAGCTCACCCGCGGGGGGCGCAGACACCGGGGAGCTGTTTTTT; CDR3: CASSPAGGADTGELFF
size: -; D: -; J: TRBJ1-4; V: TRBV3-1/TRBV3-2; DNA: TGTGCCAGCAGCCGCTCCAGGGACTCAGCTAATGAAAAACTGTTTTTT; CDR3: CASSRSRDSANEKLFF
size: -; D: TRBD2; J: TRBJ2-1; V: TRBV20-1; DNA: TGCAGTGCTAGTCGACTAGCGGGGGCCTCAGGGGAGCAGTTCTTC; CDR3: CSASRLAGASGEQFF
size: -; D: TRBD1; J: TRBJ2-6; V: TRBV3-1/TRBV3-2; DNA: TGTGCCAGCAACAACAGGGGATCTGGGGCCAACGTCCTGACTTTC; CDR3: CASNNRGSGANVLTF
size: -; D: TRBD2; J: TRBJ2-1; V: TRBV6-1; DNA: TGTGCCAGCAGTGAAACTCAGGCGACTAGCGGTTACAATGAGCAGTTCTTC; CDR3: CASSETQATSGYNEQFF
size: -; D: TRBD1; J: TRBJ1-5; V: TRBV30; DNA: TGTGCCTGGAGTTACAGGGGGTTTCAAGTTAGCAATCAGCCCCAGCATTTT; CDR3: CAWSYRGFQVSNQPQHF
size: -; D: TRBD1; J: TRBJ1-3; V: TRBV4-1; DNA: TGCGCCAGCAGCCACACCCCCGGGACAGGGGGCTCTGGAAACACCATATATTTT; CDR3: CASSHTPGTGGSGNTIYF
size: many; D: -; J: TRBJ1-2; V: TRBV5-1; DNA: TGCGCCAGCAGCTTGGAAGGGGGGGCAAACACCTTC; CDR3: CASSLEGGANTF
size: once; D: TRBD2; J: TRBJ2-1; V: TRBV4-1; DNA: TGCGCCAGCAGCCAACGGACTAGCAGCGACAATGAGCAGTTCTTC; CDR3: CASSQRTSSDNEQFF
size: -; D: TRBD2; J: TRBJ2-5; V: TRBV3-1/TRBV3-2; DNA: TGTGCCAGCAGCCAAGATTGGCTAGCGGGGGGGCATCGGTGGGAGACCCAGTACTTC; CDR3: CASSQDWLAGGHRWETQYF
size: -; D: TRBD1; J: TRBJ2-2; V: TRBV5-5; DNA: TGTGCCAGCAGTAAAGGGACAGCGAACACCGGGGAGCTGTTTTTT; CDR3: CASSKGTANTGELFF
size: -; D: -; J: TRBJ2-3; V: TRBV11-2; DNA: TGTGCCAGCAGCCAGGAGCAGGGGTGGGCTAGCACAGATACGCAGTATTTT; CDR3: CASSQEQGWASTDTQYF
size: -; D: -; J: TRBJ2-7; V: TRBV30; DNA: TGTGCCTGGAGTCGAAGCGGTGGTCTCTACGAGCAGTACTTC; CDR3: CAWSRSGGLYEQYF
size: -; D: -; J: TRBJ2-7; V: TRBV5-4; DNA: TGTGCCAGCAGCGTCACCGGTGCCTACGAGCAGTACTTC; CDR3: CASSVTGAYEQYF
size: once; D: -; J: TRBJ2-7; V: TRBV20-1; DNA: TGCAGTGCTAGTATACCGTCGGCCTACGAGCAGTACTTC; CDR3: CSASIPSAYEQYF
size: few; D: -; J: TRBJ1-1; V: TRBV19; DNA: TGTGCCAGTAGAGTATCCAGGGAGAACACTGAAGCTTTCTTT; CDR3: CASRVSRENTEAFF
size: -; D: TRBD1; J: TRBJ1-6; V: TRBV3-1/TRBV3-2; DNA: TGTGCCAGCAGCCAAGGACAGGGGATTTCACCCCTCCACTTT; CDR3: CASSQGQGISPLHF
size: -; D: TRBD1; J: TRBJ1-2; V: TRBV19; DNA: TGTGCCAGTAGTACAAGTCAGGGGGCGCGAGCCGAGGGTGGCTACACCTTC; CDR3: CASSTSQGARAEGGYTF
size: -; D: -; J: TRBJ1-5; V: TRBV27; DNA: TGTGCCAGCAGTCGCAGCCCCAGGGAAGGTCAGCCCCAGCATTTT; CDR3: CASSRSPREGQPQHF
size: -; D: TRBD2; J: TRBJ2-3; V: TRBV19; DNA: TGTGCCAGTAGTTTCCAGACTAGCGCCTCGACCTTGGACACGCAGTATTTT; CDR3: CASSFQTSASTLDTQYF
size: once; D: -; J: TRBJ1-2; V: TRBV5-1; DNA: TGCGCCAGCAGCTTGGATTTTGGGGCAGAAGGCTACACCTTC; CDR3: CASSLDFGAEGYTF
size: once; D: -; J: TRBJ2-2; V: TRBV4-3; DNA: TGCGCCAGCAGCCAAGAACAGAACACCGGGGAGCTGTTTTTT; CDR3: CASSQEQNTGELFF